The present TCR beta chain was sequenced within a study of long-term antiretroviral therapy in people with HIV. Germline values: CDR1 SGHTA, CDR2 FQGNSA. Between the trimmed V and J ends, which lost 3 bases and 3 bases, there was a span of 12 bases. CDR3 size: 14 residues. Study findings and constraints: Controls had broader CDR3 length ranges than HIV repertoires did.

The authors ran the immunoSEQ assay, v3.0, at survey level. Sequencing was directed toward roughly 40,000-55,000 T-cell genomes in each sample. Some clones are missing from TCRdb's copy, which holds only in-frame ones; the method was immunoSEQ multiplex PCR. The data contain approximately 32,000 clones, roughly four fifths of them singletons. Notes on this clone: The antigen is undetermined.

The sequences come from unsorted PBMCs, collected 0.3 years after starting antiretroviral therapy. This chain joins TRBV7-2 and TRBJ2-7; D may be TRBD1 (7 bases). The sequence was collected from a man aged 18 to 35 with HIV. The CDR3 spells CASSFPGGIYEQYF. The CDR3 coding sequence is TGTGCCAGCAGCTTCCCAGGGGGGATCTACGAGCAGTACTTC.